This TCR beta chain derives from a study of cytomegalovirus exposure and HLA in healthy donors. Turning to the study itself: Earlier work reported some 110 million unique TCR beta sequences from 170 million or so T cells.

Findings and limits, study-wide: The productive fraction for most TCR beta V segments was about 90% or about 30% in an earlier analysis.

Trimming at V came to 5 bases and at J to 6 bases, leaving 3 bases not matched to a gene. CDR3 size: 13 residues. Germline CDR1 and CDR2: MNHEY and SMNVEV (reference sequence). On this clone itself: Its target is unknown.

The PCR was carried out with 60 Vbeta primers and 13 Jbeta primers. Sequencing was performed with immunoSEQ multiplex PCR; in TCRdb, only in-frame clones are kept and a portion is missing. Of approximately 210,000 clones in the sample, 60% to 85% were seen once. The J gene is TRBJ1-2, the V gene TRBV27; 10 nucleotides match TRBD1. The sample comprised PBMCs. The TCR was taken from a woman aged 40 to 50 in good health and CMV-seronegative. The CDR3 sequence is CASSPTGGHGYTF. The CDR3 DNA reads TGTGCCAGCAGTCCGACAGGGGGCCATGGCTACACCTTC.